One sample yielded the 10 T cell receptor beta chains listed below, sequenced in a study of blood T cell repertoires in COVID-19. Produced via immunoSEQ multiplex PCR; TCRdb's table is partial and in-frame only. The sample lists approximately 150,000 clones, approximately 90% occurring once. The specimen was peripheral blood. The source is a man aged 45 to 65 who had recovered from COVID-19.

The chain carries TRBV5-4 and TRBJ2-7, with D unresolved. Germline V gives CDR1 SGHNT, CDR2 YYREEE (reference sequence). CDR3 length: 13 residues. The V gene lost 0 bases and the J gene lost 1 base, with 5 bases spanning the gap. CDR3 DNA: TGTGCCAGCAGCTTGGACGGTTCCTACGAGCAGTACTTC. Translated: CASSLDGSYEQYF.

The V and J genes are TRBV2 and TRBJ1-5; the D gene is possibly TRBD1 (6 bases). Germline CDR1 reads SNHLY; CDR2 reads FYNNEI. The CDR3 spans 14 residues. The ends were cut back, 1 base at V and 3 bases at J, with 7 bases in the middle. CDR3 region: CASSEGGHNQPQHF. The DNA for the CDR3 is TGTGCCAGCAGTGAAGGGGGACACAATCAGCCCCAGCATTTT.

This clone was counted a few times. The CDR3 spells CASSPERDNEQFF. Written as DNA, the CDR3 is TGTGCCAGCAGTCCCGAGCGGGACAATGAGCAGTTCTTC. The gene calls are TRBV6-5 and TRBJ2-1, with D maybe TRBD2 (6 bases). Germline CDR1 MNHEY, CDR2 SVGAGI. There are 13 residues in the CDR3. V lost 5 bases, J lost 5 bases, and 10 bases lay in between.

The chain carries TRBV29-1 and TRBJ2-7; weak D call: TRBD2 (5 bases). The V end lost 4 bases, the J end lost 2 bases, and 9 bases lay between the germline ends. The CDR3 has 12 amino acids. Germline lookup yields CDR1 SQVTM and CDR2 ANQGSEA. The CDR3 spells CSVGERTYEQYF. CDR3 DNA sequence: TGCAGCGTTGGAGAGCGGACCTACGAGCAGTACTTC.

The chain couples TRBV7-2 to TRBJ2-1; 9 nucleotides match TRBD2. CDR3 length equals 19 residues. V trimming: 4 bases; J trimming: 7 bases; junction bases outside the gene matches: 20. CDR1 and CDR2 (germline): SGHTA, FQGNSA. The CDR3 spells CASSSLRSGRPGGRNEQFF. The CDR3 DNA follows: TGTGCCAGCAGCTCTCTACGAAGCGGGAGGCCGGGGGGGAGGAATGAGCAGTTCTTC.

V gene TRBV18 combines with J gene TRBJ2-2; D is possibly TRBD2 (5 bases). V lost 2 bases and J 6 bases, leaving 10 bases between the germline ends. Germline V gene lookup returns CDR1 KGHSH and CDR2 LQKENI. The CDR3 totals 14 residues. The CDR3 spells CASSPWNGAGELFF. In nucleotides, the CDR3 is TGTGCCAGCTCACCATGGAACGGGGCCGGGGAGCTGTTTTTT. The full variable domain, completed using reference TRBV18 and TRBJ2-2, is NAGVMQNPRHLVRRRGQEARLRCSPMKGHSHVYWYRQLPEEGLKFMVYLQKENIIDESGMPKERFSAEFPKEGPSILRIQQVVRGDSAAYFCASSPWNGAGELFFGEGSRLTVL.

This clone was observed a single time. CDR3 in amino acids: CASSLDGTSVNTGELFF. The DNA for the CDR3 is TGTGCCAGCAGCTTAGATGGCACTAGCGTAAACACCGGGGAGCTGTTTTTT. The V and J genes are TRBV7-2 and TRBJ2-2, with 7 positions matching TRBD2. The V gene end was trimmed by 1 base and the J gene end by 2 bases; junction bases not matched to a gene: 7. The V gene's germline CDR1 is SGHTA and CDR2 FQGNSA. This CDR3 has 17 residues.

V and J are TRBV7-6 and TRBJ2-3, with 14 bases identical to TRBD2. The CDR3 has 19 residues. Germline lookup yields CDR1 SGHVS and CDR2 FNYEAQ. V lost 0 bases to trimming and J lost 0 bases; unmatched junction nucleotides: 5. CDR3 DNA sequence: TGTGCCAGCAGCTTAGCACGGACTAGCGGGGGGAGTAGCACAGATACGCAGTATTTT. Translating it yields CASSLARTSGGSSTDTQYF.

The chain employs TRBV11-2 and TRBJ2-2, with 10 bases matching TRBD1. The trim removed 5 bases at V and 5 bases at J, leaving 8 bases unmatched. This CDR3 has 16 residues. Germline V gene sequence: CDR1 SGHAT, CDR2 FQNNGV. The CDR3 reads CASSRTGGGNTGELFF. The DNA for the CDR3 is TGTGCCAGCAGCCGGACAGGGGGTGGAAATACCGGGGAGCTGTTTTTT.

V is TRBV29-1 and J is TRBJ2-5, with a possible D match to TRBD1 (6 bases). Germline CDR1 is SQVTM and CDR2 is ANQGSEA. This CDR3 is 15 amino acids long. V dropped 5 bases and J dropped 2 bases, with 18 bases sitting between them. The CDR3 DNA follows: TGCAGCGTTCATCCCCCGAGCAGGGGTCAAGAGACCCAGTACTTC. It specifies CSVHPPSRGQETQYF.